These T cell receptor beta chains were read from a single sample in a study of siplizumab effects on memory and regulatory T cells. Sequenced by immunoSEQ multiplex PCR; TCRdb stores in-frame clones only, minus some. The repertoire holds around 100,000 clones, about 91% seen once, with about 0.15% in the top ten. The sample was CD4+ T cells sorted from blood. The source of these receptors is a human donor in good health. Each CDR3 is given with its conserved first and last residue. D genes are given only for firm matches. Expanded clones get a size class; other rows say once, few or many, or leave the size out.

j_gene | abundance | v_gene | d_gene | CDR3nt | CDR3aa
TRBJ2-2 | . | TRBV5-1 | . | TGCGCCAGCAGCTTGGAGGGGGACCCCGGGGAGCTGTTTTTT | CASSLEGDPGELFF
TRBJ2-1 | . | TRBV5-1 | . | TGCGCCAGCAGCTTGGTTTTGAGGGGGGGCAACTATGAGCAGTTCTTC | CASSLVLRGGNYEQFF
TRBJ1-2 | . | TRBV7-2 | TRBD1 | TGTGCCAGCAGCCGGGACAGGGAGAGTGGCTACACCTTC | CASSRDRESGYTF
TRBJ2-5 | . | TRBV15 | TRBD2 | TGTGCCACCAGCACCCGGGGTAGTAGCGGGGGGCGTGAGACCCAGTACTTC | CATSTRGSSGGRETQYF
TRBJ1-2 | . | TRBV11-1 | TRBD1 | TGTGCCAGCAGCTTAGGACCGGACAGGGGTGACTATGGCTACACCTTC | CASSLGPDRGDYGYTF
TRBJ1-2 | . | TRBV6-1 | . | TGTGCCAGCAGCTACAGGGATGTAAGCTACACCTTC | CASSYRDVSYTF
TRBJ2-3 | . | TRBV10-3 | TRBD2 | TGTGCCATCAGGGAGATAGCGGGGGGGCCGTCTAAAGATACGCAGTATTTT | CAIREIAGGPSKDTQYF
TRBJ2-5 | . | TRBV9 | . | TGTGCCAGCAGCGTACAGGGGATGGGTGAGACCCAGTACTTC | CASSVQGMGETQYF
TRBJ2-3 | . | TRBV6-4 | TRBD2 | TGTGCCAGCAGTGACTCGGGGCGGGGGGGCCTCGATACGCAGTATTTT | CASSDSGRGGLDTQYF
TRBJ2-4 | . | TRBV13 | . | TGTGCCAGCAGCCGCGGGGGCTCCCTAGCCAAAAACATTCAGTACTTC | CASSRGGSLAKNIQYF
TRBJ2-7 | . | TRBV4-2 | TRBD1 | TGTGCCAGCAGCCAAGATGGGGACAGGGGCTACGAGCAGTACTTC | CASSQDGDRGYEQYF
TRBJ2-2 | . | TRBV2 | TRBD1 | TGTGCCAGCAGTGATACAGGGGGAATCACCGGGGAGCTGTTTTTT | CASSDTGGITGELFF
TRBJ2-5 | once | TRBV6-1 | . | TGTGCCAGCAGCCAAAGGTTCGGGGAGGAGACCCAGTACTTC | CASSQRFGEETQYF
TRBJ1-1 | . | TRBV25-1 | . | TGTGCCAGCAGCGCCCCGGGGGGGCGGGGAGCTTTCTTT | CASSAPGGRGAFF
TRBJ1-6 | . | TRBV5-1 | TRBD1 | TGCGCCAGCAGCGTGACAGGGGAGTATTCACCCCTCCACTTT | CASSVTGEYSPLHF
TRBJ1-2 | . | TRBV7-2 | . | TGTGCCAGCAGGAAAGAATATGGCTACACCTTC | CASRKEYGYTF
TRBJ2-5 | . | TRBV19 | TRBD2 | TGTGCCAGTAGCCTGGGGGGGTTGGTAGAGACCCAGTACTTC | CASSLGGLVETQYF
TRBJ2-3 | . | TRBV5-1 | TRBD2 | TGCGCCAGCAGCGTGACTAGCGGGGGGTTCACAGATACGCAGTATTTT | CASSVTSGGFTDTQYF
TRBJ2-3 | . | TRBV11-2 | . | TGTGCCAGCAGCGCAGGGGATACGCAGTATTTT | CASSAGDTQYF
TRBJ1-5 | . | TRBV11-3 | TRBD1 | TGTGCCAGCTCTTACAGGGGTAGATGCAATCAGCCCCAGCATTTT | CASSYRGRCNQPQHF
TRBJ2-3 | . | TRBV5-1 | . | TGCGCCAGCAGCTTGGGGAACCTCGATACGCAGTATTTT | CASSLGNLDTQYF
TRBJ1-2 | . | TRBV19 | TRBD1 | TGTGCCAGTACAGGGGGCGCGTTTCCCGACAACTATGGCTACACCTTC | CASTGGAFPDNYGYTF
TRBJ2-7 | . | TRBV6-5 | . | TGTGCCAGCACCACTTCCAGGAACCCCTACGAGCAGTACTTC | CASTTSRNPYEQYF
TRBJ2-7 | . | TRBV6-7 | TRBD2 | TGTGCCAGCTTATGGAGCGGGGTCTACGAGCAGTACTTC | CASLWSGVYEQYF
TRBJ2-4 | once | TRBV6-1 | . | TGTGCCAGCATCTTAGACGGAGGCCGCCAAAACATTCAGTACTTC | CASILDGGRQNIQYF
TRBJ1-6 | . | TRBV2 | . | TGTGCCAGCAGTGATAGGCCAGAGAATTCACCCCTCCACTTT | CASSDRPENSPLHF
TRBJ2-2 | . | TRBV7-3 | TRBD2 | TGTGCCAGCAGCTTGACTAGCGGGAGCACCGGGGAGCTGTTTTTT | CASSLTSGSTGELFF
TRBJ2-5 | . | TRBV10-3 | TRBD2 | TGTGCCATCAGTGAATGGTTAGGAGGGACTAGCGGGGGGGCCGAGGAGACCCAGTACTTC | CAISEWLGGTSGGAEETQYF
TRBJ1-5 | . | TRBV2 | . | TGTGCCAGCAGGCGGGGGGCCCGAGATAATCAGCCCCAGCATTTT | CASRRGARDNQPQHF
TRBJ2-2 | . | TRBV5-1 | TRBD1 | TGCGCCAGCGGACAGGGGAGAGGCACCGGGGAGCTGTTTTTT | CASGQGRGTGELFF
TRBJ1-4 | once | TRBV21-1 | . | TGTGCCAGCAGCCCTCCCGGGACACAGGATGAAAAACTGTTTTTT | CASSPPGTQDEKLFF
TRBJ1-3 | . | TRBV18 | TRBD1 | TGTGCCAGCTCACCATTCGTTTCACTCGACAGGGCGGATGGAAACACCATATATTTT | CASSPFVSLDRADGNTIYF
TRBJ1-6 | few | TRBV6-5 | . | TGTGCCAGCACTCCCAGCGGGGATTCACCCCTCCACTTT | CASTPSGDSPLHF
TRBJ2-1 | . | TRBV14 | TRBD1 | TGTGCCAGCAGCCAAGACCCGGGACAGGGTTACAATGAGCAGTTCTTC | CASSQDPGQGYNEQFF
TRBJ1-1 | . | TRBV5-1 | . | TGCGCCAGCAGCTTGGGTGGCGGGCACGTCCTGGGGGGCACTGAAGCTTTCTTT | CASSLGGGHVLGGTEAFF
TRBJ1-2 | once | TRBV30 | TRBD1 | TGTGCCTGGAGTGTACAGGGACAGGGGTGGGGAGGCTACACCTTC | CAWSVQGQGWGGYTF
TRBJ2-1 | . | TRBV9 | . | TGTGCCAGCAGCGTAGTGTCTAGCAGGGGGGCCTTATACAATGAGCAGTTCTTC | CASSVVSSRGALYNEQFF
TRBJ2-3 | . | TRBV4-2 | . | TGTGCCAGCAGCCAAGGCGGACCCTTGGGCACAGATACGCAGTATTTT | CASSQGGPLGTDTQYF
TRBJ1-3 | . | TRBV23-1 | . | TGCGCCAGCCCACCTGCGTACACCATATATTTT | CASPPAYTIYF
TRBJ2-3 | . | TRBV5-1 | . | TGCGCCAGCAGCCTCCTTACCAGCACAGATACGCAGTATTTT | CASSLLTSTDTQYF
TRBJ1-1 | . | TRBV6-6 | . | TGTGCCAGCAGTTACTCCGACAGGAACACTGAAGCTTTCTTT | CASSYSDRNTEAFF
TRBJ1-2 | . | TRBV18 | . | TGTGCCAGCTCACCCGGGGGGGGCGAAACGAACTATGGCTACACCTTC | CASSPGGGETNYGYTF
TRBJ2-5 | . | TRBV7-2 | TRBD2 | TGTGCCGGAGGACTAGCGGGGGGGCCGGAGACCCAGTACTTC | CAGGLAGGPETQYF
TRBJ1-1 | . | TRBV7-2 | . | TGTGCCAGCAGCTTAGCTAGTGGACGCGCGGCTTTCTTT | CASSLASGRAAFF
TRBJ1-1 | . | TRBV2 | . | TGTGCCAGCAGAGTATACCGGGACACTGAAGCTTTCTTT | CASRVYRDTEAFF
TRBJ2-3 | . | TRBV2 | TRBD2 | TGTGCCTCCCGAGGGGGACTAGCGGGGGGGCGAGCAGATACGCAGTATTTT | CASRGGLAGGRADTQYF
TRBJ2-5 | . | TRBV7-2 | TRBD2 | TGTGCCAGCAGCTCCCAGGGACTAGCGGGGGTCGAGACCCAGTACTTC | CASSSQGLAGVETQYF
TRBJ2-7 | . | TRBV5-4 | . | TGTGCCAGCAGCCAACCAGACAGATACGAGCAGTACTTC | CASSQPDRYEQYF
TRBJ1-3 | once | TRBV4-2 | . | TGTGCCAGCAGCCAAGAAGGAGGGGACACAAGAAACACCATATATTTT | CASSQEGGDTRNTIYF
TRBJ2-7 | few | TRBV18 | TRBD2 | TGTGCCAGCTCACCCGCTAGCGGGGGGCGACTCTTCTACGAGCAGTACTTC | CASSPASGGRLFYEQYF
TRBJ2-7 | . | TRBV18 | TRBD1 | TGTGCCAGCTCACCAGTCCCCGGACAGGGTGCCGAGCAGTACTTC | CASSPVPGQGAEQYF
TRBJ2-7 | . | TRBV6-1 | TRBD1 | TGTGCCATCGAACAGGGGTCCCTCTCCTACGAGCAGTACTTC | CAIEQGSLSYEQYF
TRBJ1-5 | . | TRBV12-5 | . | TGTGCTAGTGGTTTGATTTCGGATCAGCCCCAGCATTTT | CASGLISDQPQHF
TRBJ2-5 | . | TRBV2 | TRBD2 | TGTGCCAGCAGTGAAAGGTCTAGCGGGGGGTCGGAGACCCAGTACTTC | CASSERSSGGSETQYF
TRBJ1-1 | . | TRBV19 | . | TGTGCCAGTAGTATGGCGGGGCTTATGAACACTGAAGCTTTCTTT | CASSMAGLMNTEAFF